The TCR beta chain described here comes from a study of T cell repertoires in cytomegalovirus infection. Background on the study: CMV infection plus the matching HLA type was flagged by public TCR beta signatures. Findings of the study overall: The study found HLA-C-restricted CMV-specific TCR beta clonotypes dominating the ex vivo response. CMV carriers having the relevant HLA were flagged by cumulative public TCR beta family frequency.

The CDR3 spans 13 residues. The trim removed 8 bases at V and 3 bases at J, leaving 4 bases unmatched. Per the germline V gene, CDR1 is SNHLY and CDR2 is FYNNEI. TCRdb used MiXCR to reprocess the reads, holding one entry per CDR3 protein. The sample records 400,000 to 550,000 distinct CDR3 sequences, around 11% being singletons. A word on this clonotype: Its antigen is unidentified.

The chain joins TRBV2 to TRBJ2-1, with 7 bases matching TRBD2. The receptor's source is a human donor in good health (CMV status not recorded). Some clones in this sample may be carry-over from other donors' samples. Material for sequencing was PBMCs. Here the CDR3 reads CASFGDYYNEQFF. CDR3 nucleotides: TGTGCCAGCTTTGGGGACTACTACAATGAGCAGTTCTTC.